This T cell receptor (beta chain) was obtained from a study of cytomegalovirus exposure and HLA in healthy donors (dated by TCRdb to about 2017). Some background on the complete study: In an earlier analysis of some 610 of the donors, 276 Gb of sequence data and approximately 100 million unique TCR beta sequences from roughly 180 million T cells were reported. The study aimed to test whether cataloging public T cell receptors could reveal signatures of past pathogen exposure. All discovery cohort repertoires had been generated on a single sequencing platform. Four to six DR-DQ haplotypes were handled as single units for association and clustering, since linkage in the cohort was strong. Of the 300 to 450 genotyped donors, 65% to 90% fell in the genetic ancestry cluster associated with self-reported Caucasian donors. An earlier analysis of roughly 600 of the donors used high-throughput TCR beta sequencing to judge whether each TCR beta V gene segment behaved as functional or pseudogenic. Donor age, sex, ethnicity and CMV serostatus were collected together with the repertoire data. The T cell repertoires of under 750 subjects were profiled by immunosequencing and related to cytomegalovirus serostatus. Rather than using new phenotypic data, the later analysis identified candidate immune exposures from TCR beta sequences and from how often those sequences occurred across donors. To predict cytomegalovirus infection status, the study brought together high-throughput TCR immunosequencing, statistical association of individual TCRs with disease status, and machine learning. A later analysis re-analyzed previously published TCR beta repertoires from roughly 630 donors and added high-resolution HLA genotyping to study TCR occurrence patterns. Across 398 genotyped donors of the cohort, an average of roughly 250,000 unique TCR beta nucleotide sequences per donor were sequenced, and 15% to 20% of those sequences were non-productive. HLA typing included class I and class II loci at four-digit resolution. The number of donors typed differed by locus, with roughly 620-640 for A, B, C, DRB1 and DQB1, around 560 for DQA1, 600 to 610 for DPA1, and 472 for DPB1. A separate validation cohort of over a hundred different subjects was used in addition to the approximately 670-subject first cohort. A later genetic analysis took genome-wide SNP genotypes for about 60% of the roughly 670 donors and used that subset as a discovery cohort. Approximately 300 gigabases of sequencing data and tens of millions of unique TCR sequences made up an early release that covered approximately 700 HLA-typed donors.

The library came from the immunoSEQ multiplex PCR assay. For the multiplex PCR, a mixture combining 60 forward primers for TCR Vbeta segments and 13 reverse primers for TCR Jbeta segments was used. A multiplex PCR assay on genomic DNA amplified the CDR3 region of rearranged TCR beta genes. On the Illumina HiSeq System, the amplified TCR beta libraries were sequenced as 87-base-pair reads. Concerning the study's data processing: A later analysis tallied 80 million to 95 million unique TCR beta chains across the approximately 670 repertoires, and around 12 million of those chains were shared by two or more donors. Raw reads were error-corrected and collapsed into unique sequences with a nearest-neighbor algorithm that merged closely related sequences to remove PCR and sequencing errors. Alignment of CDR3 sequences to IMGT reference sequences was used to assign V, D and J gene segments. Each retained sequence needed at least a six-nucleotide match to both a V gene segment and a J gene segment. A rearrangement counted as productive if the CDR3 had no stop codons and remained in frame with V and J, and every other rearrangement counted as non-productive. CDR3 was defined according to IMGT convention as the region running from the second conserved V-encoded cysteine to the conserved J-encoded phenylalanine. The earlier analysis of approximately 500 of the donors excluded sequences that lacked an unambiguous match to a single V gene segment. An earlier analysis of several hundred of the donors called V segments functional above 56.7% productive rearrangements and segregating when the between-donor standard deviation exceeded 5%. To diagnose cytomegalovirus status from the catalog of TCR beta chain sequences, a statistical classification framework was built. A later analysis assigned V and J genes by comparing TCR nucleotide sequences with IMGT/GENE-DB human TR gene sequences. The TCRdist pipeline was used in a later analysis to assign CDR3 sequences and most-parsimonious VDJ recombination scenarios. In a later analysis, each TCR beta chain was defined by its CDR3 amino acid sequence together with its V-gene family, and reads without a unique V-gene family were excluded. In a later analysis, a few hundred highly shared, low-generation-probability nucleotide sequences were removed to address suspected cross-contamination and a sequencing artifact. In a later analysis, a clonal expansion index was calculated for each public chain from normalized within-repertoire ranks of inferred template counts. A later analysis computed generation probabilities with a VDJ recombination model fitted to out-of-frame rearrangements, and checked the results against IGoR. In a later analysis, hypergeometric tests were used to score TCR-TCR, TCR-HLA and TCR-CMV co-occurrence, with a repertoire-size bias correction applied to TCR pairs. In a later analysis, false discovery rates were estimated by permuting HLA or CMV assignments 20 times. In a later analysis, co-occurring TCRs were grouped using DBSCAN, and TCRdist sequence similarity was added for clustering within HLA-allele-positive subsets. For co-occurrence clustering, repertoires with fewer than 30,000 or more than 120,000 public chains were excluded, along with five repertoires with anomalous nucleotide sharing. TCRdb holds this immuneACCESS table with in-frame rearrangements only. Some clones are missing; in checked studies, unresolved V genes explain under half, and the rest has no known cause. The V and J calls and clone size are taken from that table; D and trimming were inferred from the DNA. The sample table holds under 200,000 clones, of which roughly 80% were seen once. The biggest ten clones account for 6.5% to 7.5% of the sample.

Findings and caveats that apply to the study as a whole: Assigning TCR associations to individual alleles was difficult when HLA alleles, especially DR and DQ, strongly co-occurred. A total of roughly 160 TCR beta chains were listed by the study as associated with cytomegalovirus. Some IMGT-functional V segments, including TRBV6-2 and TRBV6-3, could not be distinguished by the 87-base-pair reads and were therefore excluded. According to the authors, the approach could potentially be generalized to other disease states and immunological phenotypes. According to a later genetic analysis, donors in an Asian-associated ancestry cluster had fewer N-insertions in productive TCRs than the roughly 670-donor mean. A cluster of highly shared sequence variants was judged likely to represent a technical artifact of the sequencing pipeline. According to a later analysis, parvovirus B19, influenza, CMV and Epstein-Barr virus appeared linked to several top co-occurrence clusters. In vitro tests confirmed that three of the cytomegalovirus-associated TCR beta chains recognize cytomegalovirus antigens. In an earlier analysis of over 550 of the donors, most TCR beta V segments were observed in productive rearrangements about 87% or about 30% of the time, broadly matching IMGT annotations. The presence/absence analyses assumed that sequencing depth was roughly uniform across donors, and that assumption may not be true. Only TCR beta chains were sequenced in this cohort, and the absence of alpha or paired-chain data limited detectable features. Specific HLA alleles were associated with 15,000 to 20,000 TCR beta sequences at a false discovery rate of 0.05 in a later analysis. Because HLA typing was unavailable for some donors at each locus, only the typed subset was used in association tests. Across donors, most TCR sequences were observed very rarely, whereas some public TCRs were present in many individuals. A later genetic analysis associated a missense DCLRE1C variant with V-gene and J-gene trimming of TCR beta chains, and an independent cohort replicated the association. The earlier analysis of about 600 of the donors excluded some 15 rarely observed V segments, including chromosome 9 orphons, because counts were too low. In both the original and validation cohorts, the classifier was reported to diagnose cytomegalovirus status with high specificity and sensitivity. In a later analysis, the rate of TCR association differed among HLA loci, with DRB1 alleles having the most associated TCRs and HLA-C alleles having the fewest. Immune exposure information for the cohort was limited to CMV serostatus. Linkage disequilibrium might explain the correlated functional status among segregating V segments, but an unknown experimental factor could not be excluded. A later analysis found that most CMV-associated TCR beta chains appeared HLA-restricted, with HLA associations seemingly driven largely by CMV exposure. In a later analysis, HLA-associated TCR beta chains showed more clonal expansion and lower generation probabilities than non-associated chains that were equally common. A further reported finding was that TCR beta sequences accurately predicted the HLA-A and HLA-B alleles for most subjects in the first cohort.

In total, just over 650 healthy bone marrow donors made up the cohort. Cohort members were all nominally healthy when sampled, although unrecorded immune exposures were likely present. The donor was CMV seropositive and was included in the group of almost 300 seropositive cohort members. Each donor provided a peripheral blood sample, and peripheral blood mononuclear cells were used for TCR beta sequencing. Genomic DNA extraction from the blood cell samples was performed with the Qiagen DNeasy Blood Extraction Kit. On this clone: The target of this receptor is not known. The input lacks base qualities; no much larger clone sits a single base away. Within the sample, other DNA sequences also encode this same CDR3.

CDR1 and CDR2, looked up from the germline V gene (reference sequence), are SSHAT and FNYEAQ. The CDR3 measures 14 amino acids from cysteine to phenylalanine. Of the read, only the CDR3 DNA is kept; its 42 bases are in frame from base 1. V is pared back by 11 bases and J by 1 base, with 15 bases lying between the germline termini. Sequencing was performed on PBMCs. The receptor's source is a woman in her twenties or thirties in good health and CMV-seropositive. The rearrangement joined TRBV7-7 to TRBJ1-3, and possibly TRBD1, on 6 matching bases. Here the CDR3 is given as CAWGGAGSGNTIYF. The nucleotides read TGTGCCTGGGGGGGGGCCGGTTCTGGAAACACCATATATTTT.